The next 4 T cell receptor beta chains were all read from a single sample in a study of blood T cell repertoires in COVID-19. Profiled with immunoSEQ multiplex PCR; TCRdb holds only in-frame clones, not every one. The sample holds 200,000 to 300,000 clones, 88% seen once. Sequencing used peripheral blood. All receptors come from a human donor in a cohort sampled during active COVID-19.

This chain connects TRBV10-3 to TRBJ2-7; TRBD1 agrees at 8 bases. Germline CDR1 reads ENHRY; CDR2 reads SYGVKD. Germline trimming cut 7 bases from V and 0 bases from J; bases unmatched to any gene: 5. CDR3 length: 14 residues. This CDR3 is CAINNGTGSYEQYF. The CDR3 DNA reads TGTGCCATCAATAATGGGACAGGCTCCTACGAGCAGTACTTC.

The chain couples TRBV7-9 to TRBJ2-2, with 9 positions matching TRBD1. Germline CDR1 SEHNR, CDR2 FQNEAQ (reference sequence). Trimming cost V 7 bases and J 6 bases; bases outside gene matches: 9. The CDR3 extends over 15 amino acids. The CDR3 protein is CASTLGQGRAGELFF. The CDR3 nucleotides are TGTGCCAGCACCCTAGGACAGGGGAGGGCCGGGGAGCTGTTTTTT. The full variable domain, with the rest looked up from reference TRBV7-9 and TRBJ2-2, is DTGVSQNPRHKITKRGQNVTFRCDPISEHNRLYWYRQTLGQGPEFLTYFQNEAQLEKSRLLSDRFSAERPKGSFSTLEIQRTEQGDSAMYLCASTLGQGRAGELFFGEGSRLTVL.

V is TRBV19 and J is TRBJ2-3; 8 bases fit TRBD2. Germline CDR1 is LNHDA and CDR2 is SQIVND (reference sequence). V shed 5 bases and J 0 bases; nucleotides not matched to a gene: 7. CDR3 size: 16 residues. The CDR3: CASSSPRGGSTDTQYF. The DNA for the CDR3 is TGTGCCAGTAGTTCTCCCCGGGGGGGCAGCACAGATACGCAGTATTTT.

This clone showed up just once. V gene TRBV19 combines with J gene TRBJ1-1, with 9 bases identical to TRBD1. The CDR3 contains 15 residues. Per the germline V gene, CDR1 is LNHDA and CDR2 is SQIVND (reference sequence). V shed 7 bases, J shed 2 bases, and the junction held 8 bases outside the gene matches. CDR3 in DNA: TGTGCCAGTAAGGGACAGGGTTTAGTTAACACTGAAGCTTTCTTT. Translated: CASKGQGLVNTEAFF.